The entry below describes one T cell receptor (beta chain). The target antigen is unknown. The sample originates from a study of blood T cells in healthy people across ages. General observations from the study: Leaving the PBMCs unsorted stopped any conclusive comparison of naive versus antigen-experienced cells.

Germline assignment: CDR1 SGHTA and CDR2 FQGNSA. CDR3 length equals 15 residues. Trimming cost V 3 bases and J 8 bases; bases outside gene matches: 7. Alongside a J-beta primer mix, a sample-barcoded 5' primer served in a second PCR lasting 7 to 11 cycles. TCRdb independently ran MiXCR on the 5' RACE reads; one entry per CDR3 protein. The table shows about 1.8 million distinct CDR3 sequences, with roughly 49% occurring only once. The V gene is TRBV7-2, the J gene TRBJ2-3, with 11 positions matching TRBD1. The sequenced sample was blood. The TCR originated in a woman aged 40-49 years in good health. The CDR3 loop is CASSFSGTGGSTQYF. CDR3 nucleotide sequence: TGTGCCAGCAGCTTTTCCGGGACAGGGGGGAGTACGCAGTATTTT.